This TCR beta chain appears in the sequencing data of a study of CD8 T cells in ankylosing spondylitis. This clonotype was detected many times. This CDR3 spans 14 amino acids. The V and J ends lost 5 bases and 8 bases, in that order; junction bases with no gene match: 7. TCRdb used MiXCR to reprocess the 5' RACE reads, holding one entry per CDR3 protein. The data show 200,000 to 300,000 distinct CDR3 sequences, 10% seen once. Sequencing was performed on blood, either unsorted or a sorted T cell fraction (not recorded which). The source of this sequence is a male donor with ankylosing spondylitis or in good health (not recorded which). V is TRBV12-3 or TRBV12-4 and J is TRBJ1-4, with 8 bases matching TRBD1. The CDR3 spells CASSQGAFLEKLFF. In DNA, the CDR3 is TGTGCCAGCAGTCAGGGGGCATTTTTGGAAAAACTGTTTTTT.